In this sample, the clone carrying this T cell receptor (beta chain) turned up many times. Its antigen is still unknown. TCRdb ran MiXCR on the 5' RACE reads and lists one entry per CDR3 protein. In the table there are around 370,000 distinct CDR3 sequences, roughly 9% of which are singletons. The sample originates from a study of identical twins. Broader study findings: Memory repertoires lacked the insertion deficit that abundant cord blood beta clonotypes showed.

The V and J ends lost 1 base and 5 bases respectively, with 12 bases between them. The CDR3 totals 15 residues. Germline V gene sequence: CDR1 SGHAT, CDR2 FQNNGV. The V and J genes are TRBV11-2 and TRBJ1-5; D is possibly TRBD1 (5 bases). The sequencing sample was made of naive T cells sorted from blood. This TCR was sampled from a woman between 45 and 65 years old in good health. CDR3 protein: CASSLGGGSHQPQHF. The CDR3 nucleotides read TGTGCCAGCAGCTTAGGGGGGGGGAGCCATCAGCCCCAGCATTTT.